The subject of this entry is one TCR beta chain. No antigen is known for it. The data were taken from a study of cytomegalovirus exposure and HLA in healthy donors. Overall study: Earlier work reported approximately 100 million unique TCR beta sequences from about 180 million T cells.

CDR1 MNHEY and CDR2 SMNVEV come from the germline V gene (reference sequence). This CDR3 comprises 16 residues. V was clipped by 5 bases and J by 2 bases; unmatched bases: 8. Amplification used 60 Vbeta primers and 13 Jbeta primers. Source study methods: Counted up in a later analysis, unique TCR beta chains came to approximately 77 million, with around 9.9 million shared. Clones were sequenced by immunoSEQ multiplex PCR, and TCRdb holds only the in-frame ones, with some missing. V, J and clone size reflect that table, while D and trimming were determined from the DNA. Counted here are 150,000 to 200,000 clones, roughly 80% occurring once; the ten biggest clones make up 2% to 3%. Whole-study results and caveats: V- and J-gene trimming of TCR beta was linked (in a later analysis) to a missense DCLRE1C variant. Judged likely to be a sequencing artifact was a cluster of highly shared sequence variants.

The J gene is TRBJ2-3, the V gene TRBV27; 9 bases are a match to TRBD2. This receptor was identified in a female donor in good health and CMV-seronegative. Sequencing was carried out using PBMCs. The CDR3 loop reads CASSGDSGSITDTQYF. CDR3 nucleotides: TGTGCCAGCAGTGGGGATAGCGGGAGTATCACAGATACGCAGTATTTT.